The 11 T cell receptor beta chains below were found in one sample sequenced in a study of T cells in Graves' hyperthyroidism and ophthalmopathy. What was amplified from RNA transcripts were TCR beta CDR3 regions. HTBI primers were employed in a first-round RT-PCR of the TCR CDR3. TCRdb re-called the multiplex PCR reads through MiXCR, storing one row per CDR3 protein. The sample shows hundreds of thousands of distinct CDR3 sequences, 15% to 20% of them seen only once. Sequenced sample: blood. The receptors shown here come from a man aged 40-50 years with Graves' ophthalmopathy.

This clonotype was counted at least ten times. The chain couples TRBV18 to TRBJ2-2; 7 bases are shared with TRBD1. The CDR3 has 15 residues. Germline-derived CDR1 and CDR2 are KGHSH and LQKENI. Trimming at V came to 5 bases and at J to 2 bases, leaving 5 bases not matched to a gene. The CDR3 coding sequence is TGTGCCAGCTCAGCCGGGACAGTTAACACCGGGGAGCTGTTTTTT. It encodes CASSAGTVNTGELFF. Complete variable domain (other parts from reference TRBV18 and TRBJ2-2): NAGVMQNPRHLVRRRGQEARLRCSPMKGHSHVYWYRQLPEEGLKFMVYLQKENIIDESGMPKERFSAEFPKEGPSILRIQQVVRGDSAAYFCASSAGTVNTGELFFGEGSRLTVL.

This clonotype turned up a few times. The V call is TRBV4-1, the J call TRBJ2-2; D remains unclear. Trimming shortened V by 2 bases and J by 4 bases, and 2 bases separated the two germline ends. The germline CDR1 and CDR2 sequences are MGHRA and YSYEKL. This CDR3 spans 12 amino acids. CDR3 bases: TGCGCCAGCAGCCAATTCACCGGGGAGCTGTTTTTT. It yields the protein CASSQFTGELFF.

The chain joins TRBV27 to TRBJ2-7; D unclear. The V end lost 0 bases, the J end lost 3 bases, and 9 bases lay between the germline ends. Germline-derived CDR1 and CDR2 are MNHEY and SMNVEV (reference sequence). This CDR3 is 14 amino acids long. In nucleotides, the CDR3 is TGTGCCAGCAGTTTATCGAGAGGCAGCTACGAGCAGTACTTC. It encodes CASSLSRGSYEQYF.

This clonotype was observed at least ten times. The CDR3 loop reads CASSLRHLTGELFF. In DNA, the CDR3 is TGTGCCAGCAGCTTACGACATTTGACCGGGGAGCTGTTTTTT. This chain uses TRBV7-3 with TRBJ2-2, with D unclear. The CDR3 contains 14 residues. V was shortened by 2 bases and J by 5 bases, with 9 bases between the two germline ends. Germline-derived CDR1 and CDR2 are SGHTA and FQGTGA.

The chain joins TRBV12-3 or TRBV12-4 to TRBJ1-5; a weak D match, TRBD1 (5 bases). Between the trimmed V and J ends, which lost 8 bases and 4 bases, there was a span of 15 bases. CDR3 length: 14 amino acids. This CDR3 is CASHGGVSNQPQHF. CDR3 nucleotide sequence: TGTGCCAGCCACGGGGGGGTGTCTAATCAGCCCCAGCATTTT.

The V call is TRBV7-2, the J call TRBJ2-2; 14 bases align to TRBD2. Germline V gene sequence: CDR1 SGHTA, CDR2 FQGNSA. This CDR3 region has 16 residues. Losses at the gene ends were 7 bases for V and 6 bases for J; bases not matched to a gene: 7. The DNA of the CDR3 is TGTGCCAGCAACACGGGACTAGCGGGAGACGCCGGGGAGCTGTTTTTT. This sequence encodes CASNTGLAGDAGELFF.

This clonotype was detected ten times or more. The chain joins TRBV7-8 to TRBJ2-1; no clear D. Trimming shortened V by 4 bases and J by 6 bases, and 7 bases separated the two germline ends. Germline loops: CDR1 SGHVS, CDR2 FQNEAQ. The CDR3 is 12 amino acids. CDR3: CASSWLPNEQFF. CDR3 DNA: TGTGCCAGCAGCTGGCTCCCCAATGAGCAGTTCTTC.

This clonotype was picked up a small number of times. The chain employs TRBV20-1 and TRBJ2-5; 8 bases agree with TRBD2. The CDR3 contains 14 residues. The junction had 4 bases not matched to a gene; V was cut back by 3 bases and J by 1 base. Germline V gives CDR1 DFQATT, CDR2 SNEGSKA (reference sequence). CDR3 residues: CSASSGVIQETQYF. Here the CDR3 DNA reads TGCAGTGCTAGTAGCGGGGTAATCCAAGAGACCCAGTACTTC.

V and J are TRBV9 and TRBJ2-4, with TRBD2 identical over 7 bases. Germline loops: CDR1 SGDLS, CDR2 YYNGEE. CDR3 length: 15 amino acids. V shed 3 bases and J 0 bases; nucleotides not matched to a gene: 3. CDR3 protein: CASSGGGLAKNIQYF. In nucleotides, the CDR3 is TGTGCCAGCAGCGGGGGGGGTTTAGCCAAAAACATTCAGTACTTC.

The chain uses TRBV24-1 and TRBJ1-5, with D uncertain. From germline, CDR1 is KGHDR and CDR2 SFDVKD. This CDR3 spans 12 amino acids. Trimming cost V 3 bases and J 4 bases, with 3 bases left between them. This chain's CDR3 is CATSDNNQPQHF. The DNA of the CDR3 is TGTGCCACCAGTGATAATAATCAGCCCCAGCATTTT.

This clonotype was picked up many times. The DNA of the CDR3 is TGTGCCAGCAGCTTAGTGGGGCGGGGGGCCCCCGCTTACAATGAGCAGTTCTTC. Translated, it gives CASSLVGRGAPAYNEQFF. This chain joins TRBV11-2 and TRBJ2-1, with 8 bases identical to TRBD2. The CDR3 runs to 18 residues. Looked up from germline, CDR1 is SGHAT and CDR2 is FQNNGV. Losses at the gene ends were 1 base for V and 4 bases for J; bases not matched to a gene: 12.